This T cell receptor (beta chain) was sequenced for a study of blood T cell repertoires in COVID-19. Overall study context: There were acute and convalescent COVID-19 samples, and they came from the United States, Italy and Spain. The cDNA or gDNA used as material had been derived from T cells, B-cell-depleted T cells, or PBMCs.

After removal of 6 bases from V and 9 bases from J, the junction contained 9 bases not matched to a gene. CDR1 is LNHDA and CDR2 is SQIVND in the germline V gene (reference sequence). The length of the CDR3 is 13 residues. Under the authors' procedure: Reference gene primer amplification yielded estimated nucleated cell counts. Generated by immunoSEQ multiplex PCR, the TCRdb table keeps only in-frame clones and is missing some. That table gives V, J and clone size, and the DNA gave D and trimming. There are about 100,000 clones in the sample; approximately 88% occur only once, and approximately 12% lies in the top ten.

J is TRBJ1-2 and V is TRBV19; TRBD1 matches at 8 bases. Sequencing was performed on peripheral blood. This TCR was recovered from a man of 80 years or more with acute or convalescent COVID-19. CDR3 coding DNA: TGTGCCAGTAGCGGGACTGACAGGGGACGCTACACCTTC. The encoded protein is CASSGTDRGRYTF.